The T cell receptor beta chain under discussion was sequenced for a study of T cell changes during pregnancy in multiple sclerosis. TCRdb's table, derived via immunoSEQ multiplex PCR, lists solely in-frame clones and lacks some. Of some 35,000 clones listed, about 92% are singletons. CDR1 and CDR2 (germline): SGHTA, FQGTGA. V shed 5 bases and J 10 bases; nucleotides not matched to a gene: 5. The CDR3 is 13 residues long. The clonotype comes from a female donor in good health, enrolled as a control in a pregnancy study. This chain links TRBV7-3 with TRBJ1-6, with 7 bases lining up with TRBD1. The material was CD4+ T cells from peripheral blood mononuclear cells, obtained after pregnancy. The CDR3 protein is CASSPTGASPLHF. The CDR3 DNA reads TGTGCCAGCAGCCCTACAGGGGCCTCACCCCTCCACTTT.